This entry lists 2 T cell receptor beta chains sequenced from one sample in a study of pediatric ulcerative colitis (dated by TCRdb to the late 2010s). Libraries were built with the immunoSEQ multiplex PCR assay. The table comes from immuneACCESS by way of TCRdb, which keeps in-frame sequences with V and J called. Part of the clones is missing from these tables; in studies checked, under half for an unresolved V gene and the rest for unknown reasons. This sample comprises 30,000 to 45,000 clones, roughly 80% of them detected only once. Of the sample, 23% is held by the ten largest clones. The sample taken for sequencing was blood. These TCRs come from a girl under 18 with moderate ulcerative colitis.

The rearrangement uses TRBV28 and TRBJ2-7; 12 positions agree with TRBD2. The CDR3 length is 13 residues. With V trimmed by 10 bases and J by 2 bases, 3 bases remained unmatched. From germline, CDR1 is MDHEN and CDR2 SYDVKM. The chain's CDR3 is CATRTSGTYEQYF. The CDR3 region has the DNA TGTGCCACTCGGACTAGCGGGACCTACGAGCAGTACTTC.

In nucleotides, the CDR3 is TGCGCCAGCAGCCAAGTGTTCCAGCGGGGGGAATCAAACTACGAGCAGTACTTC. Protein product: CASSQVFQRGESNYEQYF. This chain uses TRBV4-3 with TRBJ2-7; 9 bases are a match to TRBD2. CDR3 size: 18 residues. J lost 3 bases, V lost 1 base, and 13 bases had no gene match. The germline CDR1 and CDR2 sequences are LGHNA and YSLEER.